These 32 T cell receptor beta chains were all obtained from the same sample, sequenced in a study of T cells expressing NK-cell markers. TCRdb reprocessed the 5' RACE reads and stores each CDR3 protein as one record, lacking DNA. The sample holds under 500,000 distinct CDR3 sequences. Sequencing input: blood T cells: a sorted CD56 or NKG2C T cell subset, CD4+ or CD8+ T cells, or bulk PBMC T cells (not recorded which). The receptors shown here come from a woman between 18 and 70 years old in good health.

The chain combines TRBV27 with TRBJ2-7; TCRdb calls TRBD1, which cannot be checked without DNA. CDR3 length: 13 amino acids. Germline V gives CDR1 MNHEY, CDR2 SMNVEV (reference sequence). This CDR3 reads CAVVGTHSYEQYF.

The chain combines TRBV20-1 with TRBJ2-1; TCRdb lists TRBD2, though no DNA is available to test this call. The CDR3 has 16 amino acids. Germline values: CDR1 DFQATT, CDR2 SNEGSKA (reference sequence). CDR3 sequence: CSARFGTSGKYNEQFF.

CDR3: CASSQRQIPNTGELFF. This rearrangement joins TRBV4-1 to TRBJ2-2. This CDR3 is built from 16 residues. The germline V gene encodes CDR1 MGHRA and CDR2 YSYEKL.

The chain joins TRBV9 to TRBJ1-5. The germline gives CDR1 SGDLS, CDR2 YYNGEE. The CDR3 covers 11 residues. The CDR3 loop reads CASSVIQPQHF. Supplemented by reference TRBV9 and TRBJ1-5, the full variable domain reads DSGVTQTPKHLITATGQRVTLRCSPRSGDLSVYWYQQSLDQGLQFLIQYYNGEERAKGNILERFSAQQFPDLHSELNLSSLELGDSALYFCASSVIQPQHFGDGTRLSIL.

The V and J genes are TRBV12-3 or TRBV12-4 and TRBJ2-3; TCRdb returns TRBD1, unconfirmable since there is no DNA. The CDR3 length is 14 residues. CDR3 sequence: CASSPRGGATTQYF.

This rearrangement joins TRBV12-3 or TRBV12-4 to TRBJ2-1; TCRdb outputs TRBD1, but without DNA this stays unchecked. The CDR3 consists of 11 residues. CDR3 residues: CASSPGWRVFF.

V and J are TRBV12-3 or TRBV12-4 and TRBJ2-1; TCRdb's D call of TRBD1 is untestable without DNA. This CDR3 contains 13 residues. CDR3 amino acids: CATALGTGNEQFF.

Here the CDR3 reads CASSLRASGTGEQFF. The chain links TRBV7-2 to TRBJ2-1; lacking DNA, the TRBD2 call made by TCRdb goes unchecked. From germline, CDR1 is SGHTA and CDR2 FQGNSA. The CDR3 contains 15 residues.

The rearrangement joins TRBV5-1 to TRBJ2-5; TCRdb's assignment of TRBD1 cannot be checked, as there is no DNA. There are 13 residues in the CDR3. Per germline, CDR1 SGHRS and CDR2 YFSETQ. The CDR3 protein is CASSRGQGETQYF.

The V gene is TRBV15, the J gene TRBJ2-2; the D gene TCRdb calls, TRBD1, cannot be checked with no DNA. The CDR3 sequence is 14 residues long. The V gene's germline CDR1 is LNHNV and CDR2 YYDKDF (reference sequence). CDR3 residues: CATSTDRGGGELFF. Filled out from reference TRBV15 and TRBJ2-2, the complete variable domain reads DAMVIQNPRYQVTQFGKPVTLSCSQTLNHNVMYWYQQKSSQAPKLLFHYYDKDFNNEADTPDNFQSRRPNTSFCFLDIRSPGLGDTAMYLCATSTDRGGGELFFGEGSRLTVL.

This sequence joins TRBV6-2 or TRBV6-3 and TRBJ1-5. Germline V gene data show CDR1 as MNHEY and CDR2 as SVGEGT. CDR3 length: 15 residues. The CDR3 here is CASSTPPASNQPQHF.

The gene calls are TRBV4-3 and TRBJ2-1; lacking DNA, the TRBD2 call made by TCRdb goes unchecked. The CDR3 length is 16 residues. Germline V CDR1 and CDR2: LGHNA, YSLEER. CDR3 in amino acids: CASSQDPGLGYNEQFF.

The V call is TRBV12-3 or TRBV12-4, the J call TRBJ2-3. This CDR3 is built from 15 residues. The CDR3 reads CASSLALAWADTQYF.

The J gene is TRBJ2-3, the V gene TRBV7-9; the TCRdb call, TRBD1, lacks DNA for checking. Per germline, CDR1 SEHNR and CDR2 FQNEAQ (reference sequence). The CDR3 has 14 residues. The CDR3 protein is CASSKQGSTDTQYF.

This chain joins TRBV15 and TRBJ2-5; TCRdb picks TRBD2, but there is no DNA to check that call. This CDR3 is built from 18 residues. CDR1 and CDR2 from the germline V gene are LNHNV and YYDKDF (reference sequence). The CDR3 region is CATSAQPGAGVGMETQYF.

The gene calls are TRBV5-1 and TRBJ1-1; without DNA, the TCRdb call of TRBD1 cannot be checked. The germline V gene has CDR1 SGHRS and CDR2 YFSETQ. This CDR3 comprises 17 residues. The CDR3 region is CASSFAHFRDGNTEAFF.

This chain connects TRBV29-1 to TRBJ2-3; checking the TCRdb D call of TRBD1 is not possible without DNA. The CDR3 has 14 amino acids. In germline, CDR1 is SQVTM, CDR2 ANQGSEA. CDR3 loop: CSGRQGASTDTQYF.

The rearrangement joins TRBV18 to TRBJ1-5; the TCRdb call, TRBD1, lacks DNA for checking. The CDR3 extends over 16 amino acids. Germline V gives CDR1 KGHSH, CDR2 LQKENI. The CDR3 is CASSPLTGMSNQPQHF.

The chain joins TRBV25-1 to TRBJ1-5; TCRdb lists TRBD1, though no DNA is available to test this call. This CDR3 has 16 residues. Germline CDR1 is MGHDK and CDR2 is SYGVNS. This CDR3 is CASSRIGQGSNQPQHF.

The chain's CDR3 is CASRILGNTGELFF. The chain links TRBV6-2 or TRBV6-3 to TRBJ2-2; TCRdb lists TRBD2, though no DNA is available to test this call. There are 14 residues in the CDR3. CDR1 and CDR2 from the germline V gene are MNHEY and SVGEGT.

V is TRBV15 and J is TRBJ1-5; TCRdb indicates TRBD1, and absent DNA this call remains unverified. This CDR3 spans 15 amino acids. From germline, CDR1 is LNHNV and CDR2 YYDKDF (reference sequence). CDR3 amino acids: CATTERAPGNQPQHF.

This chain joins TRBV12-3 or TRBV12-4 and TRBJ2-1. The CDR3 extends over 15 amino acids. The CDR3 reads CASSLGRGCYNEQFF.

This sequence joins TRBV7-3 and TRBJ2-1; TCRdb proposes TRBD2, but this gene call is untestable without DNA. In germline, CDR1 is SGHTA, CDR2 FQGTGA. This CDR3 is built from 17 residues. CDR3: CASSLNPPSGRWNEQFF.

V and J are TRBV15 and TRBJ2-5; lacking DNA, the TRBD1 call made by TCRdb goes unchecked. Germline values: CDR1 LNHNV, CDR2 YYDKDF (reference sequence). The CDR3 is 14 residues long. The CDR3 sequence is CATSRVYGGETQYF.

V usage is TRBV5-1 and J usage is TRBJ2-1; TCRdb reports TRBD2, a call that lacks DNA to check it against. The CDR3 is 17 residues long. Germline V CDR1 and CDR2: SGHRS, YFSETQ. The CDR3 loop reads CASSSGLAGGQSNEQFF.

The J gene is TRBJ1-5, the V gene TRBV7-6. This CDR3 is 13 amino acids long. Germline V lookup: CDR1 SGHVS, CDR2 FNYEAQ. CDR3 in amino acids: CASSLESRQPQHF.

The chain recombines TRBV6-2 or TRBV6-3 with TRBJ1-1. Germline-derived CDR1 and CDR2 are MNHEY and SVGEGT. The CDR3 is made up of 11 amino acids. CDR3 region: CASSYRTQAFF.

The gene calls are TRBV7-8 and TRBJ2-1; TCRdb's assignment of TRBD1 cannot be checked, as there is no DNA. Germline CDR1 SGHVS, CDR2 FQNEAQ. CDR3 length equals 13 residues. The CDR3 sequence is CATYGTGAGEQFF. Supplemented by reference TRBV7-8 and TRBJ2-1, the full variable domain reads GAGVSQSPRYKVAKRGQDVALRCDPISGHVSLFWYQQALGQGPEFLTYFQNEAQLDKSGLPSDRFFAERPEGSVSTLKIQRTQQEDSAVYLCATYGTGAGEQFFGPGTRLTVL.

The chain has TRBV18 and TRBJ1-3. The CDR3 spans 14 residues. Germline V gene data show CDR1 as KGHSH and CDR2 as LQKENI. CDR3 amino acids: CASSPSGLRNTIYF.

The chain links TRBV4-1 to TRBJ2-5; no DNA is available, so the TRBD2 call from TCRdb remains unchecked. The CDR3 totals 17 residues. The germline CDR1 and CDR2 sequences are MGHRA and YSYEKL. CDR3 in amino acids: CASSHPLDEEYQETQYF.

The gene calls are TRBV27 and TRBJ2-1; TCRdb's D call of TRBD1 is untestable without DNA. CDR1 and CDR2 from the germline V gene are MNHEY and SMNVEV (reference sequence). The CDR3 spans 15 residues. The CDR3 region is CASSLTGVDYNEQFF.

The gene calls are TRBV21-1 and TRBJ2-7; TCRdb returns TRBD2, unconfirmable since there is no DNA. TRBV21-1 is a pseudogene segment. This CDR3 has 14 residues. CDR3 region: CASSPPGLDYEQYF.